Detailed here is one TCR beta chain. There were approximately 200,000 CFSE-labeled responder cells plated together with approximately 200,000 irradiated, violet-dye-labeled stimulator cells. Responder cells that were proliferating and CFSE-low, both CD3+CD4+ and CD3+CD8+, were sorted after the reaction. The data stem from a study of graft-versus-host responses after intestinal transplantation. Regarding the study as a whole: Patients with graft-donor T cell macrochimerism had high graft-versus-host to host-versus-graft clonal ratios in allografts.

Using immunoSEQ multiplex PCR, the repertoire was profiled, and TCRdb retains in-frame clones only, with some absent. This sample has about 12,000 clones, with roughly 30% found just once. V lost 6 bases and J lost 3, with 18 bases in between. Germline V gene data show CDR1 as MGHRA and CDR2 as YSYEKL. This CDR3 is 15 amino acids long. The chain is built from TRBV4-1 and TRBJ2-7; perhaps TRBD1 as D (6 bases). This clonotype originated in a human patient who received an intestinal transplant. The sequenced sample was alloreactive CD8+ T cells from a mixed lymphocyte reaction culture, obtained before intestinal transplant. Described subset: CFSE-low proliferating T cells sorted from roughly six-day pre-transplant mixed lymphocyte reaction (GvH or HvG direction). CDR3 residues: CASSGSSQGYYEQYF. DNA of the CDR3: TGCGCCAGCAGTGGATCCTCACAGGGCTACTACGAGCAGTACTTC.